A single TCR beta chain is shown here with its context. This sample was included in a study of shared clonotypes between healthy human individuals. Deep-level running was used for the assay. Clones were sequenced by immunoSEQ multiplex PCR, and TCRdb holds only the in-frame ones, with some missing. The sample holds some 650,000 clones, about 97% seen once. Germline V gives CDR1 SGHAT, CDR2 FQNNGV. CDR3 length: 18 amino acids. V lost 1 base and J lost 3, with 18 bases in between. Researchers partitioned CD4+ cells into CD45RA+ naive and CD45RA-negative memory subsets. Sequencing was carried out using naive CD4+ T cells sorted from blood. The subset here: CD45RA+ positively selected. The J gene is TRBJ1-4, the V gene TRBV11-2; no clear D. The origin of this receptor is a young woman in good health. The DNA for the CDR3 is TGTGCCAGCAGCTTAGTATCGGTGTCGGGAGGCCCTAATGAAAAACTGTTTTTT. Amino acids: CASSLVSVSGGPNEKLFF.